The 32 T cell receptor beta chains presented below share a single source sample, sequenced in a study of CD8+ T cells in alopecia areata. As the sequencing template, cDNA was produced by extracting RNA and reverse transcribing it. Measured with immunoSEQ multiplex PCR; TCRdb has only the in-frame clones, and not every one. The profile shows 120,000 to 150,000 clones, approximately 50% of them singletons. The specimen sequenced was CD4+ T cells sorted from blood. Receptor source: a human donor with alopecia areata.

The V gene is TRBV29-1, the J gene TRBJ1-1; D is unresolved. Germline loops: CDR1 SQVTM, CDR2 ANQGSEA. V lost 7 bases and J 0 bases, leaving 12 bases between the germline ends. This CDR3 is 13 amino acids long. The CDR3 nucleotides are TGCAGCGCCAGACGGTCCATGAACACTGAAGCTTTCTTT. It encodes CSARRSMNTEAFF.

The genes are TRBV28 and TRBJ2-7; perhaps TRBD1 as D (5 bases). The V gene lost 4 bases and the J gene lost 0 bases, with 10 bases spanning the gap. Germline CDR1 reads MDHEN; CDR2 reads SYDVKM. The CDR3 loop spans 14 amino acids. The CDR3 nucleotides are TGTGCCAGCAGTTCCCAAGACAGCTCCTACGAGCAGTACTTC. This encodes CASSSQDSSYEQYF. Full variable domain (outside the CDR3, taken from reference TRBV28 and TRBJ2-7): DVKVTQSSRYLVKRTGEKVFLECVQDMDHENMFWYRQDPGLGLRLIYFSYDVKMKEKGDIPEGYSVSREKKERFSLILESASTNQTSMYLCASSSQDSSYEQYFGPGTRLTVT.

A few counts support this clone. The J gene is TRBJ2-5, the V gene TRBV29-1; D perhaps matches TRBD2 (6 bases). Trimming cost V 4 bases and J 2 bases, with 11 bases left between them. Germline assignment: CDR1 SQVTM and CDR2 ANQGSEA. This CDR3 comprises 13 residues. CDR3 coding DNA: TGCAGCGTTGGGGGGGACCTACAAGAGACCCAGTACTTC. This translates into CSVGGDLQETQYF.

The V call is TRBV28, the J call TRBJ1-5; 9 nucleotides align to TRBD1. This CDR3 comprises 14 residues. Germline CDR1 and CDR2: MDHEN and SYDVKM. The V and J ends lost 5 bases and 7 bases, in that order; junction bases with no gene match: 6. The CDR3 DNA follows: TGTGCCAGCAGTGGGGACAGGGCGGGGCAGCCCCAGCATTTT. It specifies CASSGDRAGQPQHF.

This chain joins TRBV27 and TRBJ2-1; no clear D. Germline values: CDR1 MNHEY, CDR2 SMNVEV (reference sequence). The CDR3 loop spans 13 amino acids. With 6 bases removed from V and 7 bases from J, the gap between germline ends came to 13 bases. DNA for the CDR3: TGTGCCAGCAGCGGGCCGACTTCGAATGAGCAGTTCTTC. Amino acid sequence: CASSGPTSNEQFF.

The table lists this clone with a count of one. The gene calls are TRBV28 and TRBJ2-6; D is undetermined. With 4 bases removed from V and 0 bases from J, the gap between germline ends came to 1 base. The CDR3 is 13 amino acids. Germline V gene lookup returns CDR1 MDHEN and CDR2 SYDVKM. Here the CDR3 reads CASSYSGANVLTF. DNA of the CDR3: TGTGCCAGCAGTTACTCTGGGGCCAACGTCCTGACTTTC. Full variable domain (remainder filled in from reference TRBV28 and TRBJ2-6): DVKVTQSSRYLVKRTGEKVFLECVQDMDHENMFWYRQDPGLGLRLIYFSYDVKMKEKGDIPEGYSVSREKKERFSLILESASTNQTSMYLCASSYSGANVLTFGAGSRLTVL.

CDR3 sequence: CAWSGLDRGAQETQYF. The CDR3 DNA is TGTGCCTGGAGTGGCCTCGACAGGGGGGCACAAGAGACCCAGTACTTC. The V call is TRBV30, the J call TRBJ2-5; the match to TRBD1 covers 9 bases. This CDR3 region has 16 residues. Per the germline V gene, CDR1 is GTSNPN and CDR2 is SVGIG (reference sequence). The J segment lost 2 bases and the V segment lost 1 base, leaving 8 bases of the junction unmatched. The whole variable domain, filled in from reference TRBV30 and TRBJ2-5, reads SQTIHQWPATLVQPVGSPLSLECTVEGTSNPNLYWYRQAAGRGLQLLFYSVGIGQISSEVPQNLSASRPQDRQFILSSKKLLLSDSGFYLCAWSGLDRGAQETQYFGPGTRLLVL.

V and J are TRBV29-1 and TRBJ2-1; the D gene could be TRBD1 or TRBD2 (5 bases each). Germline V lookup: CDR1 SQVTM, CDR2 ANQGSEA. The CDR3 contains 15 residues. The V and J ends lost 7 bases and 4 bases respectively, with 20 bases between them. In DNA form, the CDR3 reads TGCAGCGCCGGGGACGGGGAACAACCTTACAATGAGCAGTTCTTC. Translating it yields CSAGDGEQPYNEQFF.

The V gene is TRBV2, the J gene TRBJ2-5; 7 bases map to TRBD1. Germline V gene data show CDR1 as SNHLY and CDR2 as FYNNEI. This CDR3 spans 13 amino acids. After removal of 6 bases from V and 5 bases from J, the junction contained 6 bases not matched to a gene. CDR3 DNA sequence: TGTGCCAGCAGAGCGAGGGGGCGGGAGACCCAGTACTTC. Residues: CASRARGRETQYF.

V usage is TRBV7-3 and J usage is TRBJ2-7; tentative D call: TRBD1 (6 bases). CDR1 SGHTA and CDR2 FQGTGA come from the germline V gene. Trimming shortened V by 4 bases and J by 4 bases, and 14 bases separated the two germline ends. There are 14 residues in the CDR3. The CDR3 nucleotides are TGTGCCAGCAGCTCAGCGGACAGACCGTACGAGCAGTACTTC. It is translated as CASSSADRPYEQYF.

The chain couples TRBV5-1 to TRBJ2-1; D may be TRBD2 (5 bases). CDR1 SGHRS and CDR2 YFSETQ come from the germline V gene. The V end was cut by 0 bases, the J end by 2 bases, with 15 bases between. The CDR3 is 17 residues long. This CDR3 is CASSLGLDSSTYNEQFF. Written as DNA, the CDR3 is TGCGCCAGCAGCTTGGGGTTGGACTCCTCCACCTACAATGAGCAGTTCTTC.

A few counts support this clone. CDR3 loop: CASSQPYEVWTEAFF. Written as DNA, the CDR3 is TGCGCCAGCAGCCAGCCATACGAGGTTTGGACTGAAGCTTTCTTT. The chain recombines TRBV4-1 with TRBJ1-1; D unresolved. CDR1 MGHRA and CDR2 YSYEKL come from the germline V gene. CDR3 length equals 15 residues. V dropped 3 bases and J dropped 5 bases, with 16 bases sitting between them.

This clone occurred a few times. The chain has TRBV29-1 and TRBJ2-2, with TRBD1 matching over 8 bases. The trim removed 4 bases at V and 4 bases at J, leaving 5 bases unmatched. The length of the CDR3 is 14 residues. The germline V gene encodes CDR1 SQVTM and CDR2 ANQGSEA. The CDR3 region is CSVGTGQSTGELFF. The DNA of the CDR3 is TGCAGCGTTGGGACAGGGCAGTCCACCGGGGAGCTGTTTTTT.

This clone was recorded a few times. This chain uses TRBV29-1 with TRBJ2-1; D is uncertain. V lost 7 bases to trimming and J lost 0 bases, with 10 bases between them. The CDR3 is made up of 13 amino acids. Germline V CDR1 and CDR2: SQVTM, ANQGSEA. The CDR3 protein is CSASLSSYNEQFF. CDR3 nucleotide sequence: TGCAGCGCCTCTCTGAGCTCCTACAATGAGCAGTTCTTC.

This clone was observed a few times. This chain links TRBV6-5 with TRBJ2-2; D not certain. The CDR3 is 12 amino acids. Trimming removed 6 bases from V and 6 bases from J, with 8 bases in between. CDR1 is MNHEY and CDR2 is SVGAGI in the germline V gene. The CDR3 DNA follows: TGTGCCAGCAGGGTTAGGGCCGGGGAGCTGTTTTTT. Protein: CASRVRAGELFF.

J is TRBJ1-5 and V is TRBV27; TRBD1 matches at 9 bases. V lost 6 bases, J lost 5 bases, and 5 bases stayed unmatched. Germline lookup yields CDR1 MNHEY and CDR2 SMNVEV (reference sequence). This CDR3 region has 14 residues. CDR3 nucleotides: TGTGCCAGCAGCCGGGGACAGGGAGATCAGCCCCAGCATTTT. Its translation is CASSRGQGDQPQHF.

There are a few counts of this clone. The chain has TRBV29-1 and TRBJ2-3, with TRBD2 matching 7 bases. The germline V gene has CDR1 SQVTM and CDR2 ANQGSEA. This CDR3 has 13 residues. After removal of 8 bases from V and 2 bases from J, the junction contained 7 bases not matched to a gene. The CDR3 coding sequence is TGCAGCTTGGGGGGGAGAAACACAGATACGCAGTATTTT. Translated: CSLGGRNTDTQYF.

The chain uses TRBV5-1 and TRBJ1-4; D is perhaps TRBD1 (5 bases). CDR3 length: 15 amino acids. Germline lookup yields CDR1 SGHRS and CDR2 YFSETQ. V lost 2 bases and J 5 bases, leaving 13 bases between the germline ends. The CDR3 spells CASSFRPGPNEKLFF. The CDR3, as DNA: TGCGCCAGCAGCTTCCGTCCGGGACCAAATGAAAAACTGTTTTTT. The complete variable domain, with remaining parts taken from reference TRBV5-1 and TRBJ1-4, reads KAGVTQTPRYLIKTRGQQVTLSCSPISGHRSVSWYQQTPGQGLQFLFEYFSETQRNKGNFPGRFSGRQFSNSRSEMNVSTLELGDSALYLCASSFRPGPNEKLFFGSGTQLSVL.

This clone was observed a handful of times. CDR3 coding DNA: TGTGCCTGGAGCTTTACAGGGATCGCAGATACGCAGTATTTT. Its translation: CAWSFTGIADTQYF. The chain combines TRBV30 with TRBJ2-3; tentative D call: TRBD1 (6 bases). The V end lost 3 bases, the J end lost 4 bases, and 14 bases lay between the germline ends. Germline CDR1 GTSNPN, CDR2 SVGIG (reference sequence). This CDR3 region has 14 residues.

The chain uses TRBV11-2 and TRBJ1-5; D not resolved. CDR1 is SGHAT and CDR2 is FQNNGV in the germline V gene. V was shortened by 3 bases and J by 4 bases, with 4 bases between the two germline ends. The CDR3 spans 12 residues. The CDR3 coding sequence is TGTGCCAGCAGCTTGAGGAATCAGCCCCAGCATTTT. This codes for CASSLRNQPQHF. The full variable domain, completed using reference TRBV11-2 and TRBJ1-5, is EAGVAQSPRYKIIEKRQSVAFWCNPISGHATLYWYQQILGQGPKLLIQFQNNGVVDDSQLPKDRFSAERLKGVDSTLKIQPAKLEDSAVYLCASSLRNQPQHFGDGTRLSIL.

The V call is TRBV28, the J call TRBJ2-7; 14 bases map to TRBD2. CDR1 is MDHEN, CDR2 SYDVKM, per germline. With V trimmed by 6 bases and J by 6 bases, 4 bases remained unmatched. The CDR3 has 14 residues. In DNA form, the CDR3 reads TGTGCCAGCAGGGGGGGACTAGCGGGAGCCGAGCAGTACTTC. Amino acid sequence: CASRGGLAGAEQYF.

The chain combines TRBV29-1 with TRBJ2-1; 13 bases align to TRBD2. V was clipped by 3 bases and J by 8 bases; unmatched bases: 7. CDR3 length equals 15 residues. Looked up from germline, CDR1 is SQVTM and CDR2 is ANQGSEA. The CDR3 DNA reads TGCAGCGTTGAGCTACTAGCGGGAGGGTCGGATGAGCAGTTCTTC. It yields the protein CSVELLAGGSDEQFF.

The CDR3 is CTSSHLRSGSGIVTDTQYF. In DNA form, the CDR3 reads TGCACCAGCAGCCACCTTAGGAGCGGGAGCGGGATTGTGACAGATACGCAGTATTTT. The chain has TRBV1 and TRBJ2-3; the tabulated D call, TRBD2, remains unverified against the DNA. TRBV1 constitutes a pseudogene. This CDR3 region has 19 residues.

As concerns this clone: Within the sample, other DNA sequences also encode this same CDR3. V and J are TRBV5-1 and TRBJ2-7; TRBD2 is a possible D gene (5 bases). The germline gives CDR1 SGHRS, CDR2 YFSETQ. The CDR3 has 11 residues. Trimming cost V 0 bases and J 10 bases, with 8 bases left between them. CDR3 amino acids: CASSLAGEQYF. As DNA, the CDR3 is TGCGCCAGCAGCTTGGCCGGGGAACAGTACTTC.

This chain links TRBV7-9 with TRBJ2-1; 11 bases match TRBD2. Trimming cost V 2 bases and J 3 bases; bases outside gene matches: 6. The CDR3 runs 17 residues. Germline V gene data show CDR1 as SEHNR and CDR2 as FQNEAQ (reference sequence). CDR3: CASSLSLGLAGYNEQFF. CDR3 bases: TGTGCCAGCAGCTTATCCCTTGGACTAGCGGGCTACAATGAGCAGTTCTTC.

This chain connects TRBV5-1 to TRBJ2-7, with a tentative D call TRBD2 (6 bases). Germline V CDR1 and CDR2: SGHRS, YFSETQ. The CDR3 has 15 residues. V was trimmed by 3 bases and J by 6 bases, leaving 19 bases between them. CDR3 region: CASSSDPGVAREQYF. In DNA, the CDR3 is TGCGCCAGCAGCTCCGATCCGGGAGTGGCGCGCGAGCAGTACTTC.

This clone occurred a few times. This rearrangement joins TRBV25-1 to TRBJ2-3; possibly TRBD2 for D (5 bases). This CDR3 region has 16 residues. The germline V gene has CDR1 MGHDK and CDR2 SYGVNS. The V end was cut by 5 bases, the J end by 0 bases, with 15 bases between. The CDR3 nucleotides read TGTGCCAGCAGTAAATTGACCCCGGGGAGCACAGATACGCAGTATTTT. It translates to CASSKLTPGSTDTQYF.

The rearrangement links TRBV4-1 to TRBJ2-7; 9 nucleotides line up with TRBD2. Per the germline V gene, CDR1 is MGHRA and CDR2 is YSYEKL. The CDR3 contains 16 residues. The trim removed 3 bases at V and 6 bases at J, leaving 12 bases unmatched. DNA of the CDR3: TGCGCCAGCAGCCAGACTAGTAGCGGGAGCACATCCGAGCAGTACTTC. Translation gives CASSQTSSGSTSEQYF.

The chain joins TRBV9 to TRBJ2-3, with a weak D call TRBD1 (5 bases). Germline CDR1 SGDLS, CDR2 YYNGEE. This CDR3 is 16 amino acids long. V lost 0 bases and J lost 4, with 15 bases in between. Written as DNA, the CDR3 is TGTGCCAGCAGCGTAGCGGTAGGGGTAGTCCCAGATACGCAGTATTTT. Protein sequence: CASSVAVGVVPDTQYF.

The table lists this clone with a few counts. The J gene is TRBJ2-2, the V gene TRBV29-1; 7 bases are a match to TRBD1. CDR3 size: 16 residues. Germline-derived CDR1 and CDR2 are SQVTM and ANQGSEA. V lost 0 bases to trimming and J lost 2 bases; unmatched junction nucleotides: 6. The CDR3 DNA sequence: TGCAGCGTTGAAGATCCATCAGGGGGTAACACCGGGGAGCTGTTTTTT. Residues: CSVEDPSGGNTGELFF.

This clone was seen a handful of times. This sequence joins TRBV25-1 and TRBJ2-6; 10 nucleotides agree with TRBD1. The germline V gene encodes CDR1 MGHDK and CDR2 SYGVNS. V was pared by 3 bases and J by 4 bases, with 6 bases of the junction left unmatched. The CDR3 is 17 residues long. Written as DNA, the CDR3 is TGTGCCAGCAGTGAGGGACAGGGGCTCGGGGGGGCCAACGTCCTGACTTTC. Translating gives CASSEGQGLGGANVLTF. The full variable domain, rest sourced from reference TRBV25-1 and TRBJ2-6, is EADIYQTPRYLVIGTGKKITLECSQTMGHDKMYWYQQDPGMELHLIHYSYGVNSTEKGDLSSESTVSRIRTEHFPLTLESARPSHTSQYLCASSEGQGLGGANVLTFGAGSRLTVL.

J is TRBJ1-5 and V is TRBV6-5, with 7 bases lining up with TRBD1. Germline values: CDR1 MNHEY, CDR2 SVGAGI. The CDR3 is 14 amino acids. Trimming took 2 bases from V and 5 from J; bases not matched to a gene: 3. DNA of the CDR3: TGTGCCAGCAGTTACGTTCAGGGGGATCAGCCCCAGCATTTT. Translating gives CASSYVQGDQPQHF.